The 3 T cell receptor beta chains in this list originate from one sample, sequenced in a study of shared clonotypes between healthy human individuals. Some clones are missing from TCRdb's copy, which holds only in-frame ones; the method was immunoSEQ multiplex PCR. Of about 2.3 million clones listed, around 92% were seen once; the top ten hold 0.3% to 0.4%. Sequenced: naive CD4+ T cells from PBMCs. Specified subset: CD45RA+ positively selected. All receptors come from a man aged 18-30 years in good health. Some clones in this sample may be carry-over from other donors' samples.

The chain employs TRBV18 and TRBJ2-1; the match to TRBD2 covers 7 bases. From germline, CDR1 is KGHSH and CDR2 LQKENI. CDR3 size: 17 residues. The V gene end was trimmed by 4 bases and the J gene end by 0 bases; junction bases not matched to a gene: 9. The CDR3 region is CASSQEVLASSYNEQFF. The CDR3 DNA follows: TGTGCCAGCTCACAGGAGGTACTAGCGAGCTCCTACAATGAGCAGTTCTTC.

V usage is TRBV18 and J usage is TRBJ2-2; D possibly corresponds to TRBD1 (5 bases). V was cut by 6 bases and J by 2 bases, with 22 bases left in between. CDR1 is KGHSH, CDR2 LQKENI, per germline. The CDR3 totals 18 residues. CDR3: CASSPQSKGVFNTGELFF. For the CDR3, the DNA is TGTGCCAGCTCGCCGCAGAGCAAAGGGGTCTTTAACACCGGGGAGCTGTTTTTT.

The chain employs TRBV28 and TRBJ2-2, with 7 bases matching TRBD2. Trimming at V came to 4 bases and at J to 10 bases, leaving 12 bases not matched to a gene. From germline, CDR1 is MDHEN and CDR2 SYDVKM. CDR3 size: 15 residues. CDR3 amino acids: CASSYSGQAREELFF. The CDR3 region has the DNA TGTGCCAGCAGTTATAGCGGGCAGGCCCGGGAGGAGCTGTTTTTT.